The 12 T cell receptor beta chains listed next were all sequenced from one sample in a study of T cells after yellow fever vaccination. TCRdb itself ran the 5' RACE reads through MiXCR, one entry per CDR3 protein. The sample has 610,000 or so distinct CDR3 sequences, around an eighth seen once. This sample comprised PBMCs, obtained on the day of the yellow fever booster vaccination. These TCRs come from a man between 25 and 39 years old who received the YFV17D yellow fever vaccine.

This clonotype was observed a few times. The chain links TRBV18 to TRBJ1-5; 11 bases fit TRBD1. CDR3 size: 16 residues. Germline-derived CDR1 and CDR2 are KGHSH and LQKENI. V shed 4 bases, J shed 7 bases, and the junction held 9 bases outside the gene matches. CDR3 bases: TGTGCCAGCTCACTTGGGACAGGGGGAGTTTGGCAGCCCCAGCATTTT. This codes for CASSLGTGGVWQPQHF.

The CDR3 DNA is TGTGCCAGCAGCCTAGTCAGGGGAATGAACACCGGGGAGCTGTTTTTT. It specifies CASSLVRGMNTGELFF. The chain is built from TRBV7-8 and TRBJ2-2, with D perhaps matching TRBD1 (6 bases). Germline CDR1 is SGHVS and CDR2 is FQNEAQ. The V end was cut by 5 bases, the J end by 1 base, with 14 bases between. The CDR3 sequence is 16 residues long.

This clonotype has more than one count but fewer than ten. The gene calls are TRBV2 and TRBJ1-2, with TRBD1 matching 10 bases. V shed 10 bases, J shed 6 bases, and the junction held 14 bases outside the gene matches. There are 15 residues in the CDR3. From germline, CDR1 is SNHLY and CDR2 FYNNEI. CDR3 sequence (DNA): TGTGCCACCGTTTCGGGGACAGGGGAACGGCATGGCTACACCTTC. As protein: CATVSGTGERHGYTF. The complete variable domain, with remaining parts taken from reference TRBV2 and TRBJ1-2, reads EPEVTQTPSHQVTQMGQEVILRCVPISNHLYFYWYRQILGQKVEFLVSFYNNEISEKSEIFDDQFSVERPDGSNFTLKIRSTKLEDSAMYFCATVSGTGERHGYTFGSGTRLTVV.

The rearrangement uses TRBV7-3 and TRBJ2-3; D remains ambiguous. Germline CDR1 SGHTA, CDR2 FQGTGA. The CDR3 length is 13 residues. V was shortened by 5 bases and J by 5 bases, with 11 bases between the two germline ends. The CDR3: CASSPRFGDTQYF. The CDR3 DNA is TGTGCCAGCAGCCCGAGGTTTGGAGATACGCAGTATTTT.

This clonotype was counted between two and nine times. The gene calls are TRBV20-1 and TRBJ2-3; D may be TRBD1 or TRBD2 (5 bases each). Germline lookup yields CDR1 DFQATT and CDR2 SNEGSKA (reference sequence). Trimming removed 3 bases from V and 4 bases from J, with 11 bases in between. The CDR3 sequence is 13 residues long. The CDR3 region has the DNA TGCAGTGCTAGTAGAGGGACCCCAGATACGCAGTATTTT. It codes for CSASRGTPDTQYF.

The DNA for the CDR3 is TGCGCCAGCAGCTGGGGGGGAACCTCCTACGAGCAGTACTTC. As protein: CASSWGGTSYEQYF. The chain recombines TRBV5-1 with TRBJ2-7; 7 bases line up with TRBD2. Germline CDR1 SGHRS, CDR2 YFSETQ. Losses at the gene ends were 3 bases for V and 0 bases for J; bases not matched to a gene: 3. The CDR3 is 14 amino acids. The variable domain in full, with the rest retrieved from reference TRBV5-1 and TRBJ2-7, is KAGVTQTPRYLIKTRGQQVTLSCSPISGHRSVSWYQQTPGQGLQFLFEYFSETQRNKGNFPGRFSGRQFSNSRSEMNVSTLELGDSALYLCASSWGGTSYEQYFGPGTRLTVT.

This clonotype was detected many times. This chain links TRBV12-3 or TRBV12-4 with TRBJ2-7; D is possibly TRBD2 (6 bases). The germline V and J ends were trimmed by 6 bases and 3 bases, with 12 bases remaining between them. The CDR3 has 13 amino acids. CDR3 coding DNA: TGTGCCAGCAGCTTGGCCGGGGGCTACGAGCAGTACTTC. Translated, it gives CASSLAGGYEQYF.

This clonotype was counted at least ten times. The chain has TRBV20-1 and TRBJ2-2, with 8 bases that match TRBD1. This CDR3 is 12 amino acids long. The germline CDR1 and CDR2 sequences are DFQATT and SNEGSKA (reference sequence). The CDR3: CLQGAGTGELFF. In nucleotides, the CDR3 is TGCCTGCAGGGGGCGGGCACCGGGGAGCTGTTTTTT.

The gene calls are TRBV10-3 and TRBJ2-3; D might be TRBD1 (6 bases). From germline, CDR1 is ENHRY and CDR2 SYGVKD. With 5 bases removed from V and 1 base from J, the gap between germline ends came to 10 bases. The CDR3 spans 14 residues. The CDR3 loop is CAISLQGGTDTQYF. The CDR3 coding sequence is TGTGCCATCAGTCTACAGGGAGGCACAGATACGCAGTATTTT.

This clonotype was seen only a few times. This chain joins TRBV15 and TRBJ1-6; D unclear. The CDR3 is made up of 12 amino acids. V gave up 8 bases and J gave up 9 bases, with 11 bases separating them. The germline V gene encodes CDR1 LNHNV and CDR2 YYDKDF (reference sequence). The CDR3, as DNA: TGTGCCACCCAGGACGGAGGTTCACCCCTCCACTTT. It specifies CATQDGGSPLHF.

This clonotype was recorded a few times. The chain links TRBV29-1 to TRBJ1-5; perhaps TRBD1 as D (5 bases). The V gene lost 1 base and the J gene lost 7 bases, with 14 bases spanning the gap. Germline CDR1 SQVTM, CDR2 ANQGSEA. The CDR3 contains 14 residues. CDR3 nucleotides: TGCAGCGTTGAAGGAAGCAGGGCTTACCAGCCCCAGCATTTT. Its translation is CSVEGSRAYQPQHF.

This clonotype was seen only a few times. J is TRBJ2-2 and V is TRBV6-1, with D maybe TRBD1 (5 bases). From germline, CDR1 is MNHNS and CDR2 SASEGT. The CDR3 totals 16 residues. Trimming took 7 bases from V and 3 from J, leaving 18 bases between them. The CDR3 protein is CASKRRTSRDTGELFF. DNA for the CDR3: TGTGCCAGCAAGAGACGGACAAGTCGGGACACCGGGGAGCTGTTTTTT.